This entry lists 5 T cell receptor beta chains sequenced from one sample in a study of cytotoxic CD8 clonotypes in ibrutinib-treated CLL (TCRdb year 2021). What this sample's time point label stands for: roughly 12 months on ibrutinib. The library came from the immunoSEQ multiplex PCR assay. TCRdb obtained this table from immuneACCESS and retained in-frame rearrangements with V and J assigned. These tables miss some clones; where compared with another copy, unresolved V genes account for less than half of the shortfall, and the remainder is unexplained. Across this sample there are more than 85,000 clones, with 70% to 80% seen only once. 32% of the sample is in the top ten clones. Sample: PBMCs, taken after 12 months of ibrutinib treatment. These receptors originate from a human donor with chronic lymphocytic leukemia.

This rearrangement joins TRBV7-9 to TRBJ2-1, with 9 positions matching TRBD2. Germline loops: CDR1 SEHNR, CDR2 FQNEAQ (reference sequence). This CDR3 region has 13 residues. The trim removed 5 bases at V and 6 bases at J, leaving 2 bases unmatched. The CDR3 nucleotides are TGTGCCAGCAGCGCGGGAGGGTTCAATGAGCAGTTCTTC. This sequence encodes CASSAGGFNEQFF.

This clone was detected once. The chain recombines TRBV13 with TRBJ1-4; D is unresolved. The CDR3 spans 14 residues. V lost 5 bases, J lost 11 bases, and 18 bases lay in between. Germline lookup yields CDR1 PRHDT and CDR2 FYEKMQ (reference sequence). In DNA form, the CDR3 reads TGTGCCAGCAGCGCCTTAGAGATGGGTGGGAAACTGTTTTTT. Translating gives CASSALEMGGKLFF.

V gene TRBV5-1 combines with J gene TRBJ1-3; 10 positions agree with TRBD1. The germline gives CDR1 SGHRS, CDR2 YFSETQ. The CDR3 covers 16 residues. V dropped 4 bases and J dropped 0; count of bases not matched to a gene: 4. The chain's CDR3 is CASSIGTGASGNTIYF. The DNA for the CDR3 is TGCGCCAGCAGCATTGGGACAGGGGCCTCTGGAAACACCATATATTTT.

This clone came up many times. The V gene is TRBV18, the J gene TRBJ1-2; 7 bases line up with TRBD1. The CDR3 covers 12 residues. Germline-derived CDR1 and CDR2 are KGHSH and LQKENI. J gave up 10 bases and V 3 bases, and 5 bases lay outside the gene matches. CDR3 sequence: CASSPDRKDYTF. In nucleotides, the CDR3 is TGTGCCAGCTCACCGGACAGGAAAGACTACACCTTC. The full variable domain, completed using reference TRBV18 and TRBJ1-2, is NAGVMQNPRHLVRRRGQEARLRCSPMKGHSHVYWYRQLPEEGLKFMVYLQKENIIDESGMPKERFSAEFPKEGPSILRIQQVVRGDSAAYFCASSPDRKDYTFGSGTRLTVV.

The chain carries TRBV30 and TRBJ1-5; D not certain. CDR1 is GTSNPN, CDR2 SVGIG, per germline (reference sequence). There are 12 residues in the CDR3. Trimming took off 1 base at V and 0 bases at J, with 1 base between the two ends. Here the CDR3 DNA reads TGTGCCTGGAGTGGTAGCAATCAGCCCCAGCATTTT. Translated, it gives CAWSGSNQPQHF.